This TCR beta chain emerged from a study of T cell responses to AZD1222 COVID-19 vaccine. As to this clone: Its antigen is unidentified.

The study, taken as a whole, reports: Donors, mostly white British, included more females; clonal diversity was possibly underestimated. Repertoire collection took place solely once the T cell response had peaked.

The CDR3 runs 14 residues. The germline gives CDR1 SGDLS, CDR2 YYNGEE. J lost 7 bases, V lost 3 bases, and 5 bases had no gene match. TCRdb keeps only in-frame clones here, not all; method: immunoSEQ multiplex PCR. This sample has 78,000 or so clones, with about 78% found just once. The sequence derives from an adult who received the AZD1222 COVID-19 vaccine. The chain combines TRBV9 with TRBJ2-2, with 8 bases matching TRBD2. This specimen was peripheral blood, taken 28 days after the second AZD1222 dose. Here the CDR3 reads CASSDSGSIGELFF. CDR3 DNA sequence: TGTGCCAGCAGCGACAGCGGGAGCATCGGGGAGCTGTTTTTT.